This passage covers 23 T cell receptor beta chains from one sample sequenced in a study of blood T cells in healthy people across ages. The use of a sample-barcoded 5' primer and a J-beta primer mix characterized a second PCR of about 7 to 12 cycles. TCRdb passed the 5' RACE reads through MiXCR, listing each CDR3 protein once. Among over 1,500,000 distinct CDR3 sequences, around half were seen once, and the ten largest hold approximately 2.1%. The sample comprised blood. The receptors were gathered from a woman aged 40-49 years in good health.

This clonotype has a handful of counts. The chain couples TRBV24-1 to TRBJ2-1; TRBD2 aligns across 13 bases. Germline CDR1 reads KGHDR; CDR2 reads SFDVKD. This CDR3 has 16 amino acids. Unmatched junction bases numbered 2, after V lost 3 bases and J lost 4 bases. In DNA form, the CDR3 reads TGTGCCACCAGTGATCCGGGACTAGCGGGGTACAATGAGCAGTTCTTC. Residues: CATSDPGLAGYNEQFF.

The rearrangement links TRBV6-5 to TRBJ1-2; D is possibly TRBD1 (5 bases). Germline V gene sequence: CDR1 MNHEY, CDR2 SVGAGI. There are 15 residues in the CDR3. The V and J ends lost 8 bases and 4 bases respectively, with 20 bases between them. The CDR3 reads CASVRAWGLSYGYTF. The CDR3, as DNA: TGTGCCAGCGTACGGGCCTGGGGACTGAGCTATGGCTACACCTTC.

In this sample, this clonotype turned up a few times. V is TRBV3-1 and J is TRBJ1-2, with 7 bases matching TRBD1. With 4 bases clipped from V and 7 bases from J, the junction kept 6 bases outside the gene matches. This CDR3 is built from 13 residues. The V gene's germline CDR1 is LGHDT and CDR2 YNNKEL (reference sequence). CDR3 DNA: TGTGCCAGCAGCCTATCGACAGGGACTGGCTACACCTTC. Amino acids: CASSLSTGTGYTF.

This clonotype was observed a few times. The chain links TRBV4-2 to TRBJ2-7; no clear D gene. Deletions cut 3 bases from V and 6 bases from J, with 12 bases between. The length of the CDR3 is 13 residues. The germline V gene has CDR1 LGHNA and CDR2 YNFKEQ. The CDR3 nucleotides are TGTGCCAGCAGCCATAGACACCACGGCGAGCAGTACTTC. It translates to CASSHRHHGEQYF.

This clonotype showed up just a few times. The J gene is TRBJ2-7, the V gene TRBV28; D not certain. CDR1 and CDR2 from the germline V gene are MDHEN and SYDVKM. Trimming stripped 10 bases from V and 1 base from J, with 14 bases between. CDR3 length: 13 residues. CDR3 sequence reads: CATARKGSYEQYF. DNA for the CDR3: TGTGCCACCGCGAGAAAAGGGTCCTACGAGCAGTACTTC.

The chain joins TRBV6-5 to TRBJ2-5, with no clear D. Trimming pared 2 bases from V and 2 bases from J, leaving 6 bases between. The length of the CDR3 is 13 residues. Germline-derived CDR1 and CDR2 are MNHEY and SVGAGI. The CDR3 sequence is CASSYVSQETQYF. CDR3 DNA sequence: TGTGCCAGCAGTTACGTCAGTCAAGAGACCCAGTACTTC.

This clonotype was observed a handful of times. The chain couples TRBV20-1 to TRBJ2-4; D not resolved. Trimming took off 3 bases at V and 1 base at J, with 7 bases between the two ends. This CDR3 spans 13 amino acids. CDR1 is DFQATT and CDR2 is SNEGSKA in the germline V gene (reference sequence). The CDR3 DNA follows: TGCAGTGCTAGTGTGGAGGCCAAAAACATTCAGTACTTC. Protein product: CSASVEAKNIQYF.

CDR3 amino acids: CASSPGSNKGHGYTF. The CDR3 bases are TGTGCCAGCAGCCCGGGCTCTAATAAAGGACATGGCTACACCTTC. The chain combines TRBV7-9 with TRBJ1-2; D is unclear. The V end was cut by 5 bases, the J end by 6 bases, with 19 bases between. In germline, CDR1 is SEHNR, CDR2 FQNEAQ (reference sequence). The length of the CDR3 is 15 residues.

The rearrangement joins TRBV6-5 to TRBJ2-1, with D uncertain. With 2 bases removed from V and 10 bases from J, the gap between germline ends came to 12 bases. The germline gives CDR1 MNHEY, CDR2 SVGAGI. The CDR3 runs to 13 residues. The CDR3 spells CASSYARHGEQFF. The CDR3 nucleotides are TGTGCCAGCAGTTACGCGAGACACGGCGAGCAGTTCTTC.

CDR3 sequence (DNA): TGCGCCAGCAGCTTGGGGGTCCAGCCCAATGAGCAGTTCTTC. It yields the protein CASSLGVQPNEQFF. V is TRBV5-1 and J is TRBJ2-1; D gene ambiguous. V was trimmed by 0 bases and J by 6 bases, leaving 10 bases between them. Germline V gene sequence: CDR1 SGHRS, CDR2 YFSETQ. The CDR3 has 14 amino acids.

Here the CDR3 DNA reads TGTGCCAGCAGCCAGTCCGACAGGGGAAGAGGGTGGACTGAAGCTTTCTTT. This encodes CASSQSDRGRGWTEAFF. The chain employs TRBV21-1 and TRBJ1-1; the table names TRBD1, a call not compared with the DNA. TRBV21-1 represents a pseudogene. The CDR3 loop spans 17 amino acids.

The chain has TRBV18 and TRBJ2-3; the D gene is possibly TRBD2 (6 bases). Germline V lookup: CDR1 KGHSH, CDR2 LQKENI. Trimming removed 0 bases at V and 1 base at J, with 11 bases between. This CDR3 is built from 16 residues. CDR3 sequence (DNA): TGTGCCAGCTCACCACCGATAGGAGGGGGCACAGATACGCAGTATTTT. Translating it yields CASSPPIGGGTDTQYF. Full variable domain (outside the CDR3, taken from reference TRBV18 and TRBJ2-3): NAGVMQNPRHLVRRRGQEARLRCSPMKGHSHVYWYRQLPEEGLKFMVYLQKENIIDESGMPKERFSAEFPKEGPSILRIQQVVRGDSAAYFCASSPPIGGGTDTQYFGPGTRLTVL.

CDR3 sequence reads: CASSDRVEQYF. The CDR3 DNA is TGTGCCAGCAGTGACAGGGTCGAGCAGTACTTC. The genes are TRBV2 and TRBJ2-7; perhaps TRBD1 as D (5 bases). Trimming removed 3 bases at V and 6 bases at J, with 6 bases between. The CDR3 has 11 amino acids. Germline V lookup: CDR1 SNHLY, CDR2 FYNNEI.

V and J are TRBV27 and TRBJ2-7; D not resolved. Deletions cut 6 bases from V and 9 bases from J, with 12 bases between. The CDR3 runs 11 residues. The germline gives CDR1 MNHEY, CDR2 SMNVEV (reference sequence). The CDR3 protein is CASSANNGQYF. In DNA form, the CDR3 reads TGTGCCAGCAGCGCGAACAATGGGCAGTACTTC.

This sequence joins TRBV6-5 and TRBJ1-2, with D tentatively TRBD1 (5 bases). The CDR3 is 14 residues long. Germline V gene data show CDR1 as MNHEY and CDR2 as SVGAGI. Trimming stripped 2 bases from V and 6 bases from J, with 13 bases between. The CDR3 loop reads CASSYVGRDDGYTF. The DNA of the CDR3 is TGTGCCAGCAGTTACGTTGGCAGGGACGATGGCTACACCTTC.

Only a few counts were recorded for this clonotype. The rearrangement joins TRBV28 to TRBJ2-7; 9 bases line up with TRBD2. CDR3 size: 15 residues. V was clipped by 6 bases and J by 0 bases; unmatched bases: 6. Per the germline V gene, CDR1 is MDHEN and CDR2 is SYDVKM. The CDR3 loop reads CASRTLAGSSYEQYF. CDR3 nucleotides: TGTGCCAGCAGGACCCTAGCGGGGAGCTCCTACGAGCAGTACTTC.

V usage is TRBV4-2 and J usage is TRBJ2-7; 10 bases are a match to TRBD1. This CDR3 is built from 17 residues. Unmatched junction bases numbered 9, after V lost 4 bases and J lost 0 bases. The germline V gene has CDR1 LGHNA and CDR2 YNFKEQ. CDR3 sequence reads: CASSRPGTGVSSYEQYF. CDR3 nucleotides: TGTGCCAGCAGCCGTCCCGGGACAGGGGTTAGCTCCTACGAGCAGTACTTC.

The sample holds a few counts of this clonotype. The chain links TRBV29-1 to TRBJ2-3; D possibly matches TRBD1 or TRBD2 (6 bases each). Germline loops: CDR1 SQVTM, CDR2 ANQGSEA. This CDR3 is built from 12 residues. Deletions cut 7 bases from V and 4 bases from J, with 12 bases between. CDR3 nucleotides: TGCAGCGGGAGGGGGGAGGCAGATACGCAGTATTTT. This encodes CSGRGEADTQYF.

The chain has TRBV27 and TRBJ1-6, with a tentative D call TRBD1 (5 bases). The CDR3 has 13 amino acids. V was clipped by 8 bases and J by 4 bases, with 9 bases between them. CDR1 and CDR2 from the germline V gene are MNHEY and SMNVEV (reference sequence). The CDR3 DNA reads TGTGCCAGCTGGGGGGGATATAATTCACCCCTCCACTTT. Translation: CASWGGYNSPLHF.

The V gene is TRBV7-2, the J gene TRBJ2-4, with D possibly TRBD2 on 6 matching bases. The CDR3 has 13 residues. Germline lookup yields CDR1 SGHTA and CDR2 FQGNSA. The V end was cut by 4 bases, the J end by 4 bases, with 8 bases between. Here the CDR3 reads CASSSGDKNIQYF. The DNA of the CDR3 is TGTGCCAGCAGCTCGGGGGATAAAAACATTCAGTACTTC.

The V gene is TRBV6-6, the J gene TRBJ2-1, with 7 bases fitting TRBD1. From germline, CDR1 is MNHNY and CDR2 SVGAGI (reference sequence). The CDR3 spans 12 residues. With 7 bases clipped from V and 7 bases from J, the junction kept 4 bases outside the gene matches. In DNA form, the CDR3 reads TGTGCCAGCATCAAACAGGGGAATGAGCAGTTCTTC. Amino acids: CASIKQGNEQFF.

The chain employs TRBV5-1 and TRBJ2-5, with 8 bases that match TRBD1. CDR3 length: 17 residues. Germline assignment: CDR1 SGHRS and CDR2 YFSETQ. V lost 4 bases and J lost 1; bases outside the gene matches: 12. CDR3 in DNA: TGCGCCAGCAGCCGCCTTCCCGGACAGGGTTTCCAAGAGACCCAGTACTTC. The encoded protein is CASSRLPGQGFQETQYF. The whole variable domain, filled in from reference TRBV5-1 and TRBJ2-5, reads KAGVTQTPRYLIKTRGQQVTLSCSPISGHRSVSWYQQTPGQGLQFLFEYFSETQRNKGNFPGRFSGRQFSNSRSEMNVSTLELGDSALYLCASSRLPGQGFQETQYFGPGTRLLVL.

The chain joins TRBV7-9 to TRBJ1-2, with no clear D. The CDR3 runs 13 residues. Germline loops: CDR1 SEHNR, CDR2 FQNEAQ (reference sequence). Deletions cut 2 bases from V and 8 bases from J, with 12 bases between. CDR3 sequence (DNA): TGTGCCAGCAGCTTAAGGGATACTAGCGGCTACACCTTC. Residues: CASSLRDTSGYTF.